One sample yielded the 15 T cell receptor beta chains listed below, sequenced in a study of CD8 T cells in ankylosing spondylitis. MiXCR, applied by TCRdb to the 5' RACE reads, yields one record per CDR3 protein. The table includes 300,000 to 350,000 distinct CDR3 sequences, about 9.9% detected once. The sample comprised blood, either unsorted or a sorted T cell fraction (not recorded which). Source of these receptors: a female donor with ankylosing spondylitis or in good health (not recorded which).

The table lists this clonotype with a few counts. The chain recombines TRBV12-3 or TRBV12-4 with TRBJ2-7; D not resolved. The CDR3 has 15 amino acids. V lost 0 bases and J lost 3, with 12 bases in between. Here the CDR3 DNA reads TGTGCCAGCAGTTTAGCGGCGCAGGTGGGCTACGAGCAGTACTTC. It codes for CASSLAAQVGYEQYF.

This sequence joins TRBV15 and TRBJ1-1, with D perhaps matching TRBD1 (5 bases). Germline CDR1 and CDR2: LNHNV and YYDKDF (reference sequence). This CDR3 region has 13 residues. Trimming pared 3 bases from V and 5 bases from J, leaving 10 bases between. CDR3 bases: TGTGCCACCAGCAGGGTTGGGGGGACTGAAGCTTTCTTT. Residues: CATSRVGGTEAFF.

On this clonotype itself: This could be a read error, since a much larger clone is one nucleotide away. V usage is TRBV12-3 or TRBV12-4 and J usage is TRBJ1-6, with D unclear. The CDR3 totals 18 residues. CDR3 loop: CASCLGSALKTINSPLHF. The CDR3 region has the DNA TGTGCCAGCTGTTTAGGGTCGGCCCTGAAAACGATCAATTCACCCCTCCACTTT.

This clonotype came up many times. J is TRBJ1-5 and V is TRBV12-3 or TRBV12-4, with TRBD1 matching over 8 bases. The V and J ends lost 4 bases and 3 bases, in that order; junction bases with no gene match: 2. The CDR3 has 14 residues. Here the CDR3 DNA reads TGTGCCAGCAGTTGGACAGGGAACAATCAGCCCCAGCATTTT. Amino acids: CASSWTGNNQPQHF.

V and J are TRBV2 and TRBJ2-7; D possibly corresponds to TRBD1 (5 bases). V shed 1 base and J shed 6 bases, with 19 bases lying between them. Germline V lookup: CDR1 SNHLY, CDR2 FYNNEI. The CDR3 is 16 residues long. DNA for the CDR3: TGTGCCAGCAGTGAAGTAGGGGCAGGCTCGAGGTCCGAGCAGTACTTC. Residues: CASSEVGAGSRSEQYF.

Ten or more counts support this clonotype. This chain connects TRBV20-1 to TRBJ2-7; D may be TRBD1 (6 bases). V lost 0 bases and J lost 0, with 12 bases in between. Germline values: CDR1 DFQATT, CDR2 SNEGSKA (reference sequence). The CDR3 is 15 amino acids. The CDR3 region has the DNA TGCAGTGCTAGAGATTTTCGACAGGCCTCCTACGAGCAGTACTTC. This gives the protein CSARDFRQASYEQYF.

Ten or more counts support this clonotype. The chain couples TRBV18 to TRBJ2-2; no firm D call. This CDR3 has 16 residues. In germline, CDR1 is KGHSH, CDR2 LQKENI. The V and J ends lost 3 bases and 6 bases respectively, with 17 bases between them. This CDR3 is CASSPGQTRFAGELFF. For the CDR3, the DNA is TGTGCCAGCTCACCCGGCCAGACGCGGTTCGCCGGGGAGCTGTTTTTT.

V usage is TRBV11-3 and J usage is TRBJ2-7; TRBD2 aligns across 10 bases. The V gene end was trimmed by 6 bases and the J gene end by 2 bases; junction bases not matched to a gene: 1. This CDR3 has 13 amino acids. The V gene's germline CDR1 is SGHNT and CDR2 YENEEA. The CDR3 loop reads CASRGLAAYEQYF. CDR3 bases: TGTGCCAGCAGAGGACTAGCGGCCTACGAGCAGTACTTC.

This rearrangement joins TRBV7-2 to TRBJ2-7; no firm D call. Trimming removed 1 base at V and 6 bases at J, with 19 bases between. Per germline, CDR1 SGHTA and CDR2 FQGNSA. The CDR3 loop spans 16 amino acids. The CDR3 loop reads CASSLDGLALGREQYF. For the CDR3, the DNA is TGTGCCAGCAGCTTAGATGGGTTAGCCCTTGGTCGCGAGCAGTACTTC. Drawing the rest from reference TRBV7-2 and TRBJ2-7, the complete variable domain is GAGVSQSPSNKVTEKGKDVELRCDPISGHTALYWYRQSLGQGLEFLIYFQGNSAPDKSGLPSDRFSAERTGGSVSTLTIQRTQQEDSAVYLCASSLDGLALGREQYFGPGTRLTVT.

The sample holds many counts of this clonotype. The rearrangement joins TRBV5-4 to TRBJ1-6, with 10 bases aligning to TRBD1. The ends lost 5 bases at V and 7 bases at J; junction bases unmatched: 6. The CDR3 is 15 amino acids. Germline V gene sequence: CDR1 SGHNT, CDR2 YYREEE (reference sequence). The CDR3 here is CASSPRTGGNSPLHF. CDR3 DNA sequence: TGTGCCAGCAGTCCAAGGACAGGGGGGAATTCACCCCTCCACTTT.

The chain has TRBV18 and TRBJ1-2; D gene unclear. Per germline, CDR1 KGHSH and CDR2 LQKENI. This CDR3 spans 12 amino acids. The V end lost 8 bases, the J end lost 4 bases, and 11 bases lay between the germline ends. CDR3 residues: CASTGDSYGYTF. CDR3 DNA: TGTGCCAGCACCGGGGATTCCTATGGCTACACCTTC.

This clonotype was seen ten or more times. V usage is TRBV12-3 or TRBV12-4 and J usage is TRBJ1-6, with D tentatively TRBD1 (6 bases). V shed 8 bases and J shed 9 bases, with 20 bases lying between them. This CDR3 is built from 15 residues. CDR3 residues: CASVSTTGKASPLHF. In nucleotides, the CDR3 is TGTGCCAGCGTCTCCACTACAGGGAAGGCTTCACCCCTCCACTTT.

The V call is TRBV20-1, the J call TRBJ2-1, with a tentative D call TRBD1 (6 bases). CDR3 length: 15 residues. V was clipped by 3 bases and J by 0 bases, with 12 bases between them. CDR1 is DFQATT, CDR2 SNEGSKA, per germline (reference sequence). The CDR3 protein is CSASTGTFSYNEQFF. CDR3 DNA sequence: TGCAGTGCTAGCACCGGGACATTCTCCTACAATGAGCAGTTCTTC.

The V gene is TRBV3-1, the J gene TRBJ2-3; the D call may be TRBD1 or TRBD2 (5 bases each). Between the trimmed V and J ends, which lost 0 bases and 12 bases, there was a span of 19 bases. The length of the CDR3 is 15 residues. Germline V gene data show CDR1 as LGHDT and CDR2 as YNNKEL (reference sequence). The CDR3 DNA is TGTGCCAGCAGCCAAGATTTTAGGGGAGACGCGCGCCAGTATTTT. Translating it yields CASSQDFRGDARQYF.

Regarding this clonotype: This may be a read error: a much more frequent sequence differs by one nucleotide. The chain couples TRBV5-1 to TRBJ2-1; 9 nucleotides match TRBD1. The CDR3 extends over 15 amino acids. Trimming took 0 bases from V and 7 from J; bases not matched to a gene: 5. Germline V lookup: CDR1 SGHRS, CDR2 YFSETQ. The CDR3 sequence is CASSLEDRGANEQFF. The CDR3 nucleotides read TGCGCCAGCAGCTTGGAGGACAGGGGAGCGAATGAGCAGTTCTTC. The full variable domain, completed using reference TRBV5-1 and TRBJ2-1, is KAGVTQTPRYLIKTRGQQVTLSCSPISGHRSVSWYQQTPGQGLQFLFEYFSETQRNKGNFPGRFSGRQFSNSRSEMNVSTLELGDSALYLCASSLEDRGANEQFFGPGTRLTVL.